These 32 T cell receptor beta chains originate from one sample sequenced in a study of cytomegalovirus exposure and HLA in healthy donors. The study ran its PCR with 60 Vbeta and 13 Jbeta primers. The data were produced by immunoSEQ multiplex PCR, yet TCRdb's version contains in-frame clones alone and is incomplete. The sample has tens of thousands of clones; 60% to 70% are singletons. Sequencing input: PBMCs. Receptors originate from a man aged 35-49 years in good health and CMV-seropositive.

This clone was observed a single time. The rearrangement links TRBV28 to TRBJ1-2; D possibly corresponds to TRBD1 (6 bases). Germline V gene sequence: CDR1 MDHEN, CDR2 SYDVKM. V was pared by 2 bases and J by 7 bases, with 11 bases between. The CDR3 runs 13 residues. The CDR3 region has the DNA TGTGCCAGCAGTTTAAACAGGGATGGTGGCTACACCTTC. Translated: CASSLNRDGGYTF.

The V gene is TRBV28, the J gene TRBJ2-1, with TRBD1 matching 10 bases. From germline, CDR1 is MDHEN and CDR2 SYDVKM. J was trimmed by 8 bases and V by 5 bases; bases with no gene match: 9. The CDR3 consists of 15 residues. CDR3 coding DNA: TGTGCCAGCAGTACCCGGGACAGGGGCAGTGATGAGCAGTTCTTC. It encodes CASSTRDRGSDEQFF.

The rearrangement joins TRBV29-1 to TRBJ1-5; D perhaps matches TRBD1 (5 bases). V was clipped by 5 bases and J by 3 bases, with 14 bases between them. The CDR3 sequence is 14 residues long. Germline assignment: CDR1 SQVTM and CDR2 ANQGSEA. Here the CDR3 DNA reads TGCAGCGTTCAATCAGACAGTCCCAATCAGCCCCAGCATTTT. Protein: CSVQSDSPNQPQHF. Full variable domain (remainder filled in from reference TRBV29-1 and TRBJ1-5): SAVISQKPSRDICQRGTSLTIQCQVDSQVTMMFWYRQQPGQSLTLIATANQGSEATYESGFVIDKFPISRPNLTFSTLTVSNMSPEDSSIYLCSVQSDSPNQPQHFGDGTRLSIL.

The chain combines TRBV7-3 with TRBJ2-1; TRBD1 matches at 9 bases. The CDR3 extends over 16 amino acids. Looked up from germline, CDR1 is SGHTA and CDR2 is FQGTGA. V shed 5 bases and J 2 bases; nucleotides not matched to a gene: 7. The CDR3 reads CASSLRTGGAYNEQFF. The CDR3, as DNA: TGTGCCAGCAGCCTCCGAACAGGGGGCGCCTACAATGAGCAGTTCTTC.

The chain uses TRBV5-1 and TRBJ1-1; tentatively, D is TRBD1 (5 bases). CDR1 is SGHRS and CDR2 is YFSETQ in the germline V gene. Trimming left V 7 bases short and J 0 bases short, with 16 bases between. This CDR3 contains 15 residues. CDR3 sequence (DNA): TGCGCCAGCGCCCGAGAGGAGGGGCTGAACACTGAAGCTTTCTTT. This codes for CASAREEGLNTEAFF. The full variable domain, with the rest looked up from reference TRBV5-1 and TRBJ1-1, is KAGVTQTPRYLIKTRGQQVTLSCSPISGHRSVSWYQQTPGQGLQFLFEYFSETQRNKGNFPGRFSGRQFSNSRSEMNVSTLELGDSALYLCASAREEGLNTEAFFGQGTRLTVV.

The V and J genes are TRBV2 and TRBJ1-4, with D maybe TRBD1 (6 bases). The CDR3 spans 15 residues. V lost 8 bases and J lost 3, with 16 bases in between. Germline CDR1 is SNHLY and CDR2 is FYNNEI. The CDR3 protein is CASEIEQGSNEKLFF. CDR3 in DNA: TGTGCCAGCGAGATTGAACAGGGCTCTAATGAAAAACTGTTTTTT.

This sequence joins TRBV28 and TRBJ2-7; D is ambiguous. V gave up 6 bases and J gave up 0 bases, with 6 bases separating them. CDR3 length: 12 residues. Germline CDR1 and CDR2: MDHEN and SYDVKM. For the CDR3, the DNA is TGTGCCAGCAGCTATAGCTCCTACGAGCAGTACTTC. Translation gives CASSYSSYEQYF.

The genes are TRBV7-9 and TRBJ2-7; 7 nucleotides match TRBD1. CDR3 length: 16 residues. CDR1 is SEHNR, CDR2 FQNEAQ, per germline (reference sequence). The trim removed 5 bases at V and 0 bases at J, leaving 10 bases unmatched. The CDR3, as DNA: TGTGCCAGCAGCGACCCCGGGACAGCCAGCTCCTACGAGCAGTACTTC. It translates to CASSDPGTASSYEQYF.

This sequence joins TRBV5-1 and TRBJ1-5; maybe TRBD1 (5 bases). The length of the CDR3 is 15 residues. Trimming stripped 4 bases from V and 2 bases from J, with 13 bases between. In germline, CDR1 is SGHRS, CDR2 YFSETQ. The CDR3 DNA sequence: TGCGCCAGCAGCCTGACAGCCGGCGGCAATCAGCCCCAGCATTTT. It specifies CASSLTAGGNQPQHF.

This clone was counted a few times. This chain joins TRBV6-1 and TRBJ1-1; D is unresolved. This CDR3 comprises 13 residues. Trimming cost V 6 bases and J 4 bases, with 12 bases left between them. CDR1 and CDR2 from the germline V gene are MNHNS and SASEGT. The CDR3 DNA reads as TGTGCCAGCAGCTTGGGCAGTCCCACTGAAGCTTTCTTT. Its translation: CASSLGSPTEAFF.

A word on this clone: The junction differs from germline at one of its ends, possibly a read error. The chain carries TRBV2 and TRBJ1-2; 9 bases align to TRBD1. The CDR3 loop spans 10 amino acids. Germline V gene lookup returns CDR1 SNHLY and CDR2 FYNNEI. CDR3 sequence reads: CVRTGDGYTF. As DNA, the CDR3 is TGCGTCAGGACAGGGGATGGCTACACCTTC.

This clone has only a few counts. This rearrangement joins TRBV10-3 to TRBJ2-7; D is unresolved. From germline, CDR1 is ENHRY and CDR2 SYGVKD. Trimming shortened V by 6 bases and J by 3 bases, and 15 bases separated the two germline ends. This CDR3 is built from 14 residues. The CDR3 region is CAISATEPGYEQYF. The CDR3 nucleotides are TGTGCCATCAGCGCCACAGAGCCCGGCTACGAGCAGTACTTC.

This sequence joins TRBV2 and TRBJ2-7, with 8 nucleotides matching TRBD1. J was trimmed by 6 bases and V by 3 bases; bases with no gene match: 1. The CDR3 loop spans 12 amino acids. Germline V gene lookup returns CDR1 SNHLY and CDR2 FYNNEI. DNA of the CDR3: TGTGCCAGCAGTGACAGGGGGCCCGAGCAGTACTTC. This codes for CASSDRGPEQYF.

This chain joins TRBV5-4 and TRBJ2-7; TRBD1 agrees at 10 bases. Germline CDR1 and CDR2: SGHNT and YYREEE (reference sequence). V gave up 4 bases and J gave up 4 bases; unmatched junction bases: 8. The CDR3 is 15 amino acids. The chain's CDR3 is CASSPARGQGYEQYF. CDR3 bases: TGTGCCAGCAGCCCCGCCCGGGGACAGGGGTACGAGCAGTACTTC.

The chain has TRBV28 and TRBJ1-2, with D uncertain. Between the trimmed V and J ends, which lost 7 bases and 2 bases, there was a span of 8 bases. Germline V lookup: CDR1 MDHEN, CDR2 SYDVKM. The CDR3 runs to 12 residues. For the CDR3, the DNA is TGTGCCAGCACAATCGAGAACTATGGCTACACCTTC. It translates to CASTIENYGYTF.

The chain uses TRBV7-9 and TRBJ1-4, with 8 positions matching TRBD1. CDR3 length: 14 amino acids. Trimming removed 3 bases from V and 7 bases from J; junction bases left unmatched: 4. The germline V gene has CDR1 SEHNR and CDR2 FQNEAQ (reference sequence). The CDR3 protein is CASSFRTGLEKLFF. CDR3 coding DNA: TGTGCCAGCAGCTTTCGGACAGGGCTTGAAAAACTGTTTTTT. Complete variable domain (other parts from reference TRBV7-9 and TRBJ1-4): DTGVSQNPRHKITKRGQNVTFRCDPISEHNRLYWYRQTLGQGPEFLTYFQNEAQLEKSRLLSDRFSAERPKGSFSTLEIQRTEQGDSAMYLCASSFRTGLEKLFFGSGTQLSVL.

Only one count was recorded for this clone. J is TRBJ1-2 and V is TRBV4-2, with TRBD1 identical over 9 bases. V gave up 0 bases and J gave up 7 bases; unmatched junction bases: 6. The germline CDR1 and CDR2 sequences are LGHNA and YNFKEQ. The CDR3 is made up of 15 amino acids. CDR3 nucleotide sequence: TGTGCCAGCAGCCAAGAGTGGGGACAGGGACGTGGCTACACCTTC. It encodes CASSQEWGQGRGYTF.

The gene calls are TRBV4-1 and TRBJ2-7, with D perhaps matching TRBD2 (5 bases). CDR1 is MGHRA and CDR2 is YSYEKL in the germline V gene. The CDR3 is 14 residues long. Trimming removed 3 bases at V and 5 bases at J, with 14 bases between. CDR3 bases: TGCGCCAGCAGCCAGGGCGGGCGATTTGACGAGCAGTACTTC. Amino acids: CASSQGGRFDEQYF.

This clone has just a few counts. The chain uses TRBV6-6 and TRBJ2-5; the match to TRBD1 covers 9 bases. The junction had 2 bases not matched to a gene; V was cut back by 6 bases and J by 3 bases. CDR3 length equals 13 residues. Germline V gives CDR1 MNHNY, CDR2 SVGAGI (reference sequence). The CDR3 reads CASRRQGEETQYF. The CDR3 bases are TGTGCCAGCAGACGACAGGGGGAAGAGACCCAGTACTTC.

The chain links TRBV7-2 to TRBJ1-1; TRBD1 matches 7 bases. With 2 bases clipped from V and 1 base from J, the junction kept 4 bases outside the gene matches. In germline, CDR1 is SGHTA, CDR2 FQGNSA. The CDR3 spans 15 residues. In DNA form, the CDR3 reads TGTGCCAGCAGCTTAAGGGGGCCCGCGAACACTGAAGCTTTCTTT. This encodes CASSLRGPANTEAFF.

The gene calls are TRBV2 and TRBJ1-1; D might be TRBD1 (6 bases). V was trimmed by 4 bases and J by 11 bases, leaving 20 bases between them. CDR1 SNHLY and CDR2 FYNNEI come from the germline V gene. The CDR3 totals 14 residues. CDR3 amino acids: CASSGQVGGQKAFF. The CDR3 DNA sequence: TGTGCCAGCAGTGGACAGGTAGGGGGTCAAAAGGCTTTCTTT.

V usage is TRBV9 and J usage is TRBJ1-3; tentative D call: TRBD1 (6 bases). V lost 0 bases, J lost 4 bases, and 14 bases lay in between. Germline V CDR1 and CDR2: SGDLS, YYNGEE. The CDR3 extends over 16 amino acids. The CDR3, as DNA: TGTGCCAGCAGCGTAGATCAGGGGATTTTCGGAAACACCATATATTTT. Translation: CASSVDQGIFGNTIYF.

This chain links TRBV19 with TRBJ1-1; no firm D call. The CDR3 runs to 12 residues. The germline CDR1 and CDR2 sequences are LNHDA and SQIVND (reference sequence). V shed 5 bases and J shed 7 bases, with 11 bases lying between them. Here the CDR3 reads CASSQAGGEAFF. In DNA form, the CDR3 reads TGTGCCAGTAGTCAGGCAGGAGGTGAAGCTTTCTTT. The entire variable domain, with the rest obtained from reference TRBV19 and TRBJ1-1, is as follows: DGGITQSPKYLFRKEGQNVTLSCEQNLNHDAMYWYRQDPGQGLRLIYYSQIVNDFQKGDIAEGYSVSREKKESFPLTVTSAQKNPTAFYLCASSQAGGEAFFGQGTRLTVV.

The chain employs TRBV5-6 and TRBJ2-7, with 12 bases identical to TRBD2. This CDR3 spans 17 amino acids. Trimming removed 4 bases from V and 5 bases from J; junction bases left unmatched: 13. Germline CDR1 reads SGHDT; CDR2 reads YYEEEE. CDR3 in amino acids: CASSLGLAGRAGDEQYF. The CDR3 DNA follows: TGTGCCAGCAGCCTGGGACTAGCGGGCCGGGCTGGCGACGAGCAGTACTTC.

The chain is built from TRBV7-3 and TRBJ2-3; 7 bases match TRBD1. V lost 6 bases to trimming and J lost 3 bases; unmatched junction nucleotides: 3. The germline CDR1 and CDR2 sequences are SGHTA and FQGTGA. CDR3 length equals 13 residues. CDR3 sequence reads: CASSSRGTDTQYF. The CDR3 bases are TGTGCCAGCAGTTCCAGGGGGACAGATACGCAGTATTTT.

This rearrangement joins TRBV4-3 to TRBJ2-1; 10 bases are a match to TRBD2. Looked up from germline, CDR1 is LGHNA and CDR2 is YSLEER. The CDR3 consists of 16 residues. The V and J ends lost 1 base and 5 bases, in that order; junction bases with no gene match: 5. CDR3 bases: TGCGCCAGCAGCCAAGTTGTCCTAGCGGGGGACAATGAGCAGTTCTTC. Translating it yields CASSQVVLAGDNEQFF.

V gene TRBV28 combines with J gene TRBJ1-5; D unclear. Germline V gene data show CDR1 as MDHEN and CDR2 as SYDVKM. This CDR3 region has 14 residues. V lost 3 bases and J 4 bases, leaving 10 bases between the germline ends. CDR3 region: CASSLSLWNQPQHF. The CDR3 nucleotides are TGTGCCAGCAGTTTGAGTCTTTGGAATCAGCCCCAGCATTTT.

This clone was seen more than once but under ten times. The rearrangement joins TRBV9 to TRBJ2-3; D remains ambiguous. Between the trimmed V and J ends, which lost 4 bases and 8 bases, there was a span of 8 bases. Looked up from germline, CDR1 is SGDLS and CDR2 is YYNGEE. This CDR3 region has 11 residues. CDR3 bases: TGTGCCAGCAGCACCCTAGGTACGCAGTATTTT. Translation gives CASSTLGTQYF.

The chain recombines TRBV7-2 with TRBJ2-7; TRBD1 matches 11 bases. This CDR3 spans 16 amino acids. Germline CDR1 SGHTA, CDR2 FQGNSA. V lost 5 bases, J lost 5 bases, and 11 bases stayed unmatched. CDR3 sequence (DNA): TGTGCCAGCAGCACACTTCCTGGACAGGGGGCAAACGAGCAGTACTTC. The encoded protein is CASSTLPGQGANEQYF.

The chain links TRBV25-1 to TRBJ1-4; maybe TRBD1 (5 bases). Germline loops: CDR1 MGHDK, CDR2 SYGVNS. V was cut by 5 bases and J by 2 bases, with 9 bases left in between. CDR3 length: 14 amino acids. CDR3 bases: TGTGCCAGCAGTCTTGGGGGGACTAATGAAAAACTGTTTTTT. Translation: CASSLGGTNEKLFF.

CDR3 bases: TGTGCCAGCACCCGGGGGGGAAGGGTGTACACTGAAGCTTTCTTT. Its protein product is CASTRGGRVYTEAFF. V gene TRBV6-6 combines with J gene TRBJ1-1; D perhaps matches TRBD1 (5 bases). V was shortened by 7 bases and J by 3 bases, with 18 bases between the two germline ends. The V gene's germline CDR1 is MNHNY and CDR2 SVGAGI (reference sequence). CDR3 size: 15 residues.

This clone has a handful of counts. V is TRBV29-1 and J is TRBJ2-1; D is possibly TRBD2 (6 bases). The CDR3 has 14 amino acids. Looked up from germline, CDR1 is SQVTM and CDR2 is ANQGSEA. V lost 5 bases and J lost 0, with 11 bases in between. The CDR3 reads CSVRDFASYNEQFF. DNA of the CDR3: TGCAGCGTTCGGGACTTTGCCTCCTACAATGAGCAGTTCTTC.